Below, 26 T cell receptor beta chains from the same sample are listed, as sequenced in a study of blood T cells in healthy people across ages. Primers used in a second PCR of about 6 to 11 cycles were a sample-barcoded 5' primer and a J-beta primer mix. TCRdb recomputed calls from the 5' RACE reads with MiXCR, one row per CDR3 protein. Here the sample spans around 790,000 distinct CDR3 sequences, around 43% being singletons. Sequences were obtained from blood. These TCRs come from a man aged 55-75 years in good health.

The chain's CDR3 is CASSFDVGPQHF. The CDR3 nucleotides are TGTGCCAGCAGTTTTGACGTAGGGCCCCAGCATTTT. V gene TRBV12-3 or TRBV12-4 combines with J gene TRBJ1-5; D unresolved. The CDR3 is 12 amino acids. V gave up 3 bases and J gave up 9 bases, with 9 bases separating them.

The rearrangement uses TRBV5-1 and TRBJ2-1; 8 bases are shared with TRBD2. With 0 bases clipped from V and 3 bases from J, the junction kept 5 bases outside the gene matches. The CDR3 extends over 16 amino acids. Germline CDR1 reads SGHRS; CDR2 reads YFSETQ. The CDR3 coding sequence is TGCGCCAGCAGCTTGGACCGGGGGGGCCACTACAATGAGCAGTTCTTC. Amino acids: CASSLDRGGHYNEQFF.

V is TRBV5-1 and J is TRBJ2-5; D is unclear. The CDR3 extends over 14 amino acids. V was pared by 5 bases and J by 0 bases, with 11 bases between. Germline V CDR1 and CDR2: SGHRS, YFSETQ. CDR3: CASRPPWDQETQYF. The DNA of the CDR3 is TGCGCCAGCAGACCCCCCTGGGACCAAGAGACCCAGTACTTC. The full variable domain, its missing parts supplied by reference TRBV5-1 and TRBJ2-5, is KAGVTQTPRYLIKTRGQQVTLSCSPISGHRSVSWYQQTPGQGLQFLFEYFSETQRNKGNFPGRFSGRQFSNSRSEMNVSTLELGDSALYLCASRPPWDQETQYFGPGTRLLVL.

The chain recombines TRBV12-3 or TRBV12-4 with TRBJ1-1; D unresolved. The CDR3 runs 14 residues. Trimming cost V 2 bases and J 6 bases, with 13 bases left between them. The CDR3 bases are TGTGCCAGCAGTTTATGGGGTACTAATGCTGAAGCTTTCTTT. It yields the protein CASSLWGTNAEAFF.

The genes are TRBV29-1 and TRBJ1-1; a weak D match, TRBD1 (5 bases). The CDR3 runs 14 residues. From germline, CDR1 is SQVTM and CDR2 ANQGSEA. V lost 5 bases to trimming and J lost 0 bases, with 13 bases between them. In nucleotides, the CDR3 is TGCAGCGTTAAACCGGGACGGTTGAACACTGAAGCTTTCTTT. It is translated as CSVKPGRLNTEAFF.

J is TRBJ1-5 and V is TRBV28, with 9 bases identical to TRBD1. This CDR3 has 15 amino acids. Germline trimming cut 6 bases from V and 6 bases from J; bases unmatched to any gene: 9. Per the germline V gene, CDR1 is MDHEN and CDR2 is SYDVKM. The CDR3 protein is CASSRIGTGSQPQHF. The CDR3 DNA is TGTGCCAGCAGCCGAATAGGGACAGGGAGTCAGCCCCAGCATTTT. Combining the CDR3 with reference TRBV28 and TRBJ1-5 gives the whole variable domain DVKVTQSSRYLVKRTGEKVFLECVQDMDHENMFWYRQDPGLGLRLIYFSYDVKMKEKGDIPEGYSVSREKKERFSLILESASTNQTSMYLCASSRIGTGSQPQHFGDGTRLSIL.

Points on this clonotype: A junction end diverges from the germline sequence, so it may reflect a read error. The rearrangement links TRBV2 to TRBJ2-1; tentative D call: TRBD1 (5 bases). Near its end, the DNA agrees better with TRBJ2-7, so the J call may be wrong. This CDR3 is 14 amino acids long. CDR1 and CDR2 (germline): SNHLY, FYNNEI. The DNA for the CDR3 is TGTGCCAGCAGGGGGCAGGTAAACTCCTATGAGCAGTACTTC. Protein product: CASRGQVNSYEQYF.

V is TRBV19 and J is TRBJ2-5; D might be TRBD2 (5 bases). Matching the DNA end better, TRBJ2-7 makes the J call doubtful. Per germline, CDR1 LNHDA and CDR2 SQIVND (reference sequence). The CDR3 extends over 13 amino acids. Here the CDR3 reads CASRRKGVYEQYF. Written as DNA, the CDR3 is TGTGCCAGTAGGAGAAAGGGAGTCTACGAGCAGTACTTC.

CDR3 amino acids: CASSLRPGNSNQPQHF. CDR3 DNA: TGTGCCAGCAGCCTTAGACCGGGGAATAGCAATCAGCCCCAGCATTTT. The chain is built from TRBV11-2 and TRBJ1-5; D gene ambiguous. This CDR3 comprises 16 residues. V was pared by 5 bases and J by 0 bases, with 14 bases between. CDR1 is SGHAT, CDR2 FQNNGV, per germline.

This clonotype showed up just a few times. V gene TRBV6-2 or TRBV6-3 combines with J gene TRBJ2-1; a weak D match, TRBD1 (6 bases). Germline V lookup: CDR1 MNHEY, CDR2 SVGEGT. Trimming cost V 10 bases and J 7 bases, with 23 bases left between them. The CDR3 has 15 residues. CDR3 coding DNA: TGTGCCATCAGGGACCCCGGGACAACAATTAATGAGCAGTTCTTC. This translates into CAIRDPGTTINEQFF.

The chain uses TRBV27 and TRBJ1-4; 8 bases agree with TRBD1. The CDR3 covers 14 residues. Germline trimming cut 5 bases from V and 5 bases from J; bases unmatched to any gene: 4. Germline V gives CDR1 MNHEY, CDR2 SMNVEV (reference sequence). This CDR3 is CASSRTGKNEKLFF. The DNA for the CDR3 is TGTGCCAGCAGTCGGACAGGGAAGAATGAAAAACTGTTTTTT.

This clonotype was seen a handful of times. The rearrangement joins TRBV5-1 to TRBJ2-1; D is possibly TRBD1 (6 bases). The CDR3 spans 16 residues. Germline V CDR1 and CDR2: SGHRS, YFSETQ. Trimming pared 1 base from V and 1 base from J, leaving 12 bases between. CDR3 protein: CASSLMGAGSYNEQFF. The CDR3 nucleotides are TGCGCCAGCAGCTTGATGGGGGCAGGGTCCTACAATGAGCAGTTCTTC.

The J gene is TRBJ1-2, the V gene TRBV24-1; no clear D. Germline-derived CDR1 and CDR2 are KGHDR and SFDVKD. Trimming shortened V by 3 bases and J by 4 bases, and 5 bases separated the two germline ends. CDR3 length equals 12 residues. CDR3 sequence: CATSDGLYGYTF. CDR3 in DNA: TGTGCCACCAGTGATGGTCTCTATGGCTACACCTTC.

This clonotype has only a few counts. CDR3 sequence: CSARSQGQQTQYF. The CDR3 nucleotides are TGCAGTGCTAGGTCACAGGGGCAACAGACCCAGTACTTC. V and J are TRBV20-1 and TRBJ2-5; TRBD1 agrees at 7 bases. Per the germline V gene, CDR1 is DFQATT and CDR2 is SNEGSKA (reference sequence). J lost 6 bases, V lost 3 bases, and 7 bases had no gene match. CDR3 size: 13 residues.

A few counts support this clonotype. This chain connects TRBV5-5 to TRBJ1-1; weak D call: TRBD1 (6 bases). Looked up from germline, CDR1 is SGHKS and CDR2 is YYEKEE (reference sequence). Trimming removed 1 base from V and 0 bases from J, with 10 bases in between. This CDR3 spans 15 amino acids. The CDR3 DNA reads TGTGCCAGCAGCTTGACAGGGTTTATGAACACTGAAGCTTTCTTT. This encodes CASSLTGFMNTEAFF.

This clonotype was recorded a few times. The CDR3 sequence: CASSVAQTSYNEQFF. The DNA for the CDR3 is TGTGCCAGCAGCGTAGCTCAGACCTCCTACAATGAGCAGTTCTTC. The chain links TRBV9 to TRBJ2-1, with unresolved D. Germline values: CDR1 SGDLS, CDR2 YYNGEE. The CDR3 extends over 15 amino acids. V was trimmed by 0 bases and J by 0 bases, leaving 7 bases between them.

The chain has TRBV7-2 and TRBJ2-7, with D perhaps TRBD1 or TRBD2 (6 bases each). The CDR3 is made up of 15 amino acids. Per germline, CDR1 SGHTA and CDR2 FQGNSA. Trimming removed 1 base at V and 4 bases at J, with 14 bases between. The CDR3 spells CASSLGYGGNYEQYF. The CDR3 region has the DNA TGTGCCAGCAGCTTAGGTTACGGGGGCAATTACGAGCAGTACTTC.

The rearrangement uses TRBV4-1 and TRBJ1-1, with a possible D match to TRBD1 (5 bases). The CDR3 totals 16 residues. The germline gives CDR1 MGHRA, CDR2 YSYEKL. Trimming removed 2 bases from V and 3 bases from J, with 16 bases in between. The CDR3 reads CASSQTAGILHTEAFF. The CDR3 region has the DNA TGCGCCAGCAGCCAAACGGCAGGGATTCTTCACACTGAAGCTTTCTTT.

The chain couples TRBV5-1 to TRBJ2-2, with 10 nucleotides matching TRBD2. This CDR3 has 17 residues. Germline V gives CDR1 SGHRS, CDR2 YFSETQ. V lost 4 bases to trimming and J lost 4 bases; unmatched junction nucleotides: 10. CDR3: CASSPIGTSEGTGELFF. CDR3 bases: TGCGCCAGCAGCCCTATAGGGACTAGCGAAGGCACCGGGGAGCTGTTTTTT.

This chain joins TRBV27 and TRBJ2-1; D unclear. Trimming removed 6 bases from V and 12 bases from J, with 12 bases in between. This CDR3 has 11 amino acids. Germline assignment: CDR1 MNHEY and CDR2 SMNVEV (reference sequence). DNA for the CDR3: TGTGCCAGCAGCAATGACATGGGGCAGTTCTTC. It is translated as CASSNDMGQFF.

The genes are TRBV6-2 or TRBV6-3 and TRBJ2-7; 7 positions match TRBD1. V shed 5 bases and J 5 bases; nucleotides not matched to a gene: 9. The CDR3 is made up of 14 amino acids. Germline-derived CDR1 and CDR2 are MNHEY and SVGEGT. The CDR3: CASSHRQGADEQYF. CDR3 nucleotides: TGTGCCAGCAGTCATAGACAGGGTGCGGACGAGCAGTACTTC.

DNA for the CDR3: TGTGCCAGCAGTGAACCGGGACAGGCCACTGAAGCTTTCTTT. Protein: CASSEPGQATEAFF. V is TRBV6-2 or TRBV6-3 and J is TRBJ1-1, with 8 bases aligning to TRBD1. Trimming took 5 bases from V and 4 from J; bases not matched to a gene: 6. In germline, CDR1 is MNHEY, CDR2 SVGEGT. The CDR3 runs to 14 residues.

This clonotype was counted only a few times. The chain combines TRBV6-2 or TRBV6-3 with TRBJ2-7; 10 bases map to TRBD2. Germline CDR1 MNHEY, CDR2 SVGEGT. The CDR3 extends over 14 amino acids. V was pared by 4 bases and J by 1 base, with 1 base of the junction left unmatched. The CDR3 nucleotides read TGTGCCAGCAGTTCACTAGCGGGATCCTACGAGCAGTACTTC. Its protein is CASSSLAGSYEQYF.

The CDR3 loop is CASSYYWGLGGYTF. CDR3 sequence (DNA): TGTGCCAGCAGTTATTACTGGGGACTAGGGGGCTACACCTTC. The chain combines TRBV6-5 with TRBJ1-2; D is possibly TRBD1 (5 bases). V lost 3 bases and J 8 bases, leaving 16 bases between the germline ends. Germline loops: CDR1 MNHEY, CDR2 SVGAGI. CDR3 length: 14 amino acids.

The chain uses TRBV5-1 and TRBJ2-7; 7 positions match TRBD2. The closer fit of TRBJ2-5 to the DNA end suggests the J call may be wrong. CDR1 and CDR2 (germline): SGHRS, YFSETQ. This CDR3 is built from 15 residues. CDR3 DNA: TGCGCCAGCAGCTTGGTGACAGCGGGGAGAGAGACCCAGTACTTC. It encodes CASSLVTAGRETQYF.

The V call is TRBV30, the J call TRBJ1-2; tentative D call: TRBD1 (6 bases). Per germline, CDR1 GTSNPN and CDR2 SVGIG (reference sequence). The CDR3 consists of 14 residues. The V end lost 3 bases, the J end lost 2 bases, and 13 bases lay between the germline ends. The CDR3 DNA reads TGTGCCTGGAGGCAGGGGACGAACAACTATGGCTACACCTTC. Protein: CAWRQGTNNYGYTF.